The next 14 T cell receptor beta chains were all read from a single sample in a study of T cells in women clearing cervical HPV infection. Here immunoSEQ multiplex PCR was the method, and the copy in TCRdb shows in-frame clones only, minus some. Seen in this sample are about 23,000 clones; the ten most common clones hold 20% to 25%. Sequenced: blood buffy coat. These receptors were taken from a woman between 18 and 70 years old with a cervical HPV16 infection that either progressed to CIN3+ or cleared (not recorded which).

Of note for this clone: From the germline J gene comes the end of the CDR3, since the read stops 3 residues before it. The J gene is TRBJ2-3, the V gene TRBV18, with 14 positions matching TRBD2. The ends lost 6 bases at V and 5 bases at J; junction bases unmatched: 4. CDR3 size: 15 residues. Germline V gene lookup returns CDR1 KGHSH and CDR2 LQKENI. CDR3 in amino acids: CASSGLAGDIDTQYF. CDR3 bases read: TGTGCCAGCTCGGGACTAGCGGGAGACATAGATACG.

CDR3 amino acids: CASSSGSPLHF. The covered CDR3 bases are TGTGCCAGCAGCTCCGGTTCACCC. The rearrangement links TRBV7-8 to TRBJ1-6; no clear D gene. The read is 3 residues too short to cover the CDR3 end, so that end is filled in from the germline J gene. The CDR3 is 11 residues long. CDR1 is SGHVS, CDR2 FQNEAQ, per germline. V lost 4 bases and J 9 bases, leaving 4 bases between the germline ends.

With regard to this clone: The read terminates 3 residues ahead of where the CDR3 ends, so the germline J gene completes it. The V and J genes are TRBV5-1 and TRBJ2-1; TRBD2 matches 13 bases. The length of the CDR3 is 16 residues. With V trimmed by 1 base and J by 5 bases, 3 bases remained unmatched. Germline V gene data show CDR1 as SGHRS and CDR2 as YFSETQ. Incomplete CDR3 DNA: TGCGCCAGCAGCTTGATGACTAGCGGGGGGAACAATGAG. This sequence encodes CASSLMTSGGNNE. The whole CDR3 region reads CASSLMTSGGNNEQFF.

In the case of this clone: Sequencing ends 3 residues short of the CDR3 end; the germline J gene provides the rest. The gene calls are TRBV18 and TRBJ1-1, with D possibly matching TRBD1 (6 bases). V was trimmed by 10 bases and J by 0 bases, leaving 12 bases between them. The CDR3 runs to 13 residues. CDR1 and CDR2 (germline): KGHSH, LQKENI. The CDR3 is CATQPGVNTEAFF. The DNA read from the CDR3 is TGTGCCACCCAACCAGGGGTGAACACTGAA.

In the case of this clone: The read comes to an end 3 residues before the CDR3 does, leaving the germline J gene to fill in the end. The rearrangement uses TRBV7-9 and TRBJ2-5, with 10 bases aligning to TRBD2. Germline CDR1 reads SEHNR; CDR2 reads FQNEAQ (reference sequence). The CDR3 loop spans 14 amino acids. The V gene end was trimmed by 5 bases and the J gene end by 5 bases; junction bases not matched to a gene: 5. CDR3 loop: CASSPRTSGETQYF. CDR3 bases read: TGTGCCAGCAGCCCGCGGACTAGCGGCGAGACC.

Concerning this clone: The CDR3 end lies 3 residues beyond the end of the read and is filled in from the germline J gene. The J gene is TRBJ2-1, the V gene TRBV6-4; tentatively, D is TRBD2 (6 bases). This CDR3 is 13 amino acids long. Looked up from germline, CDR1 is MRHNA and CDR2 is SNTAGT. Between the trimmed V and J ends, which lost 4 bases and 5 bases, there was a span of 9 bases. This CDR3 is CASSVVADNEQFF. The sequenced part of the CDR3 DNA is TGTGCCAGCAGTGTTGTAGCGGACAATGAG.

Turning to this clone: The observed sequence ends 3 residues before the CDR3 terminus, with the missing tail filled in from the germline J gene. This chain joins TRBV10-3 and TRBJ2-1; no reliable D call. The length of the CDR3 is 12 residues. The ends were cut back, 8 bases at V and 5 bases at J, with 10 bases in the middle. CDR1 and CDR2 from the germline V gene are ENHRY and SYGVKD. The CDR3 region is CAIVSQNNEQFF. The sequenced part of the CDR3 DNA is TGTGCCATCGTTTCCCAAAACAATGAG.

In regard to this clone: The read stops 3 residues short of the end of the CDR3; the missing end is completed from the germline J gene. The chain couples TRBV19 to TRBJ1-2; 8 bases fit TRBD1. After removal of 3 bases from V and 6 bases from J, the junction contained 9 bases not matched to a gene. CDR3 size: 15 residues. The germline gives CDR1 LNHDA, CDR2 SQIVND (reference sequence). CDR3 DNA, as far as it was read: TGTGCCAGTAGTATCCAGGGGGCGCGGGATAATGGC. This sequence encodes CASSIQGARDNG. The full-length CDR3 reads as CASSIQGARDNGYTF.

A remark on this clone: The read stops 3 residues short of the end of the CDR3; the missing end is completed from the germline J gene. The V gene is TRBV5-4, the J gene TRBJ1-3; D is perhaps TRBD1 (5 bases). The length of the CDR3 is 14 residues. Looked up from germline, CDR1 is SGHNT and CDR2 is YYREEE (reference sequence). The ends were cut back, 9 bases at V and 1 base at J, with 14 bases in the middle. The CDR3 DNA, read in part, is TGTGCCATGCAGGGCCTCAGATCTGGAAACACC. It translates to CAMQGLRSGNT. The full CDR3 protein reads CAMQGLRSGNTIYF.

As for this clone: The DNA ends 3 residues before the CDR3 does, and the rest of the CDR3 is filled in from the germline J gene. V and J are TRBV7-3 and TRBJ1-2, with 11 bases lining up with TRBD1. Germline-derived CDR1 and CDR2 are SGHTA and FQGTGA. Trimming removed 2 bases from V and 3 bases from J; junction bases left unmatched: 2. CDR3 length: 15 amino acids. CDR3 bases read: TGTGCCAGCAGCTTAGGACAGGGGGCCCACTATGGC. This sequence encodes CASSLGQGAHYG. The complete CDR3 sequence is CASSLGQGAHYGYTF.

CDR3 bases read: TGTGCCAGCTCACCGGGACAGGGCTACACCTACGAG. Its protein product is CASSPGQGYTYE. The entire CDR3 protein is CASSPGQGYTYEAFF. This chain uses TRBV18 with TRBJ1-1; the match to TRBD1 covers 9 bases. The read falls 3 residues short of the CDR3 end, and the missing part is taken from the germline J gene. CDR1 and CDR2 from the germline V gene are KGHSH and LQKENI. This CDR3 spans 15 amino acids.

As to this clone: The missing CDR3 end, 3 residues past where the read stops, is filled in from the germline J gene. The rearrangement joins TRBV30 to TRBJ1-3; weak D call: TRBD1 (5 bases). Germline CDR1 reads GTSNPN; CDR2 reads SVGIG (reference sequence). CDR3 length: 15 amino acids. The V and J ends lost 0 bases and 4 bases respectively, with 13 bases between them. The CDR3 is CAWSVGRMEGNTIYF. The part of the CDR3 DNA that was read is TGTGCCTGGAGTGTGGGGCGGATGGAGGGAAACACC.

Remarks on this clone: From the germline J gene comes the end of the CDR3, since the read stops 3 residues before it. The chain recombines TRBV7-9 with TRBJ1-1, with a tentative D call TRBD1 (5 bases). Trimming removed 1 base at V and 1 base at J, with 10 bases between. The CDR3 is 15 amino acids. From germline, CDR1 is SEHNR and CDR2 FQNEAQ (reference sequence). This CDR3 reads CASSLGGGANTEAFF. The sequenced part of the CDR3 DNA is TGTGCCAGCAGCTTAGGTGGAGGGGCGAACACTGAA.

Comment on this clone: The read halts 3 residues ahead of the CDR3 end, with the missing end drawn from the germline J gene. The genes are TRBV9 and TRBJ2-2; 7 nucleotides align to TRBD1. The V gene's germline CDR1 is SGDLS and CDR2 YYNGEE. V trimming: 3 bases; J trimming: 4 bases; junction bases outside the gene matches: 3. The CDR3 has 14 amino acids. The part of the CDR3 DNA that was read is TGTGCCAGCAGCGACAGACAGGGCACCGGGGAG. This encodes CASSDRQGTGE. The entire CDR3 protein is CASSDRQGTGELFF.